This T cell receptor (beta chain) was profiled in a study of patients and donors after allogeneic stem cell transplantation. Many counts were recorded for this clonotype. One entry per CDR3 protein, called by TCRdb with MiXCR from the RT-PCR reads. The sample lists hundreds of thousands of distinct CDR3 sequences, roughly 16% occurring once. The CDR3 runs to 17 residues. Germline assignment: CDR1 MGHRA and CDR2 YSYEKL. The junction had 7 bases not matched to a gene; V was cut back by 2 bases and J by 0 bases. Material: blood, either unsorted or a sorted T cell fraction (not recorded which). The origin of this receptor is a human donor who was either an allogeneic HSCT recipient or a stem cell or donor lymphocyte infusion donor (not recorded which). It is not recorded whose cells these are; they may come from a transplant donor. The rearrangement links TRBV4-1 to TRBJ2-3, with TRBD2 identical over 8 bases. CDR3 DNA sequence: TGCGCCAGCAGCCAACCCAGAACTAGCGGAAGCACAGATACGCAGTATTTT. Amino acids: CASSQPRTSGSTDTQYF.